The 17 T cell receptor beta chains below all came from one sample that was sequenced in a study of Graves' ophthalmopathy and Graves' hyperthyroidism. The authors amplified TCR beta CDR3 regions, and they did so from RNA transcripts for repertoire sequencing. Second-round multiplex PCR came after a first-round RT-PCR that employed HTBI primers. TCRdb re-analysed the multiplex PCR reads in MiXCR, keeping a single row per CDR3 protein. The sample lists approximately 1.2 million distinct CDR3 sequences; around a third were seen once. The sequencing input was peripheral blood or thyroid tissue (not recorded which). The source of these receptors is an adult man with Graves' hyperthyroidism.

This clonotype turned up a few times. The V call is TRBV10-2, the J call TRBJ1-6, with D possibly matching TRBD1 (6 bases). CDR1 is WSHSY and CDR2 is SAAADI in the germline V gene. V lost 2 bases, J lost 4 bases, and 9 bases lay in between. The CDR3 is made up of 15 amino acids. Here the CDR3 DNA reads TGCGCCAGCAGTGAGCCGGACAGTTATAATTCACCCCTCCACTTT. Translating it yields CASSEPDSYNSPLHF.

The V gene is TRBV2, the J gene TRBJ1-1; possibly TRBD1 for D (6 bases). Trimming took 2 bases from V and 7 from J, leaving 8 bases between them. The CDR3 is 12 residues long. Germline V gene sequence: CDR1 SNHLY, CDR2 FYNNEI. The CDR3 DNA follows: TGTGCCAGCAGTGAACTGGACAGTGAAGCTTTCTTT. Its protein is CASSELDSEAFF.

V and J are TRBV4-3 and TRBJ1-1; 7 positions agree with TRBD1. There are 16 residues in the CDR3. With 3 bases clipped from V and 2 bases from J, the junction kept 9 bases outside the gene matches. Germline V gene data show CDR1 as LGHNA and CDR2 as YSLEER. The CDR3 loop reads CASSHGTDRRNTEAFF. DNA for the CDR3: TGCGCCAGCAGCCACGGGACAGACAGGCGCAACACTGAAGCTTTCTTT.

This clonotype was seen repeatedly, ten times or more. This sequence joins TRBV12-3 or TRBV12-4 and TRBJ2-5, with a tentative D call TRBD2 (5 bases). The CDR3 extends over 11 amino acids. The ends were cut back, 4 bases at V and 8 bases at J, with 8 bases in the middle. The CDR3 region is CASSSAGTQYF. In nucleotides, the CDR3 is TGTGCCAGCAGTTCGGCGGGCACCCAGTACTTC.

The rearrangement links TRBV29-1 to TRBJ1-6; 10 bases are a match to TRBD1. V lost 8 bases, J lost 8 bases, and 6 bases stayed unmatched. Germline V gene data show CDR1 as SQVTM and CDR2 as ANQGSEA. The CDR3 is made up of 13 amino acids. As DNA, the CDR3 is TGCAGCTTCTCCGGGACAGGGGATTCACCCCTCCACTTT. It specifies CSFSGTGDSPLHF. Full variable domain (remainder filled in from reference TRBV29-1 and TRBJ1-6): SAVISQKPSRDICQRGTSLTIQCQVDSQVTMMFWYRQQPGQSLTLIATANQGSEATYESGFVIDKFPISRPNLTFSTLTVSNMSPEDSSIYLCSFSGTGDSPLHFGNGTRLTVT.

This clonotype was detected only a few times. The CDR3 here is CASSQEQGKHYEQYF. CDR3 coding DNA: TGCGCCAGCAGCCAAGAACAGGGGAAGCACTACGAGCAGTACTTC. This chain joins TRBV4-3 and TRBJ2-7; 7 positions match TRBD1. The J segment lost 3 bases and the V segment lost 0 bases, leaving 5 bases of the junction unmatched. The CDR3 runs 15 residues. CDR1 is LGHNA and CDR2 is YSLEER in the germline V gene.

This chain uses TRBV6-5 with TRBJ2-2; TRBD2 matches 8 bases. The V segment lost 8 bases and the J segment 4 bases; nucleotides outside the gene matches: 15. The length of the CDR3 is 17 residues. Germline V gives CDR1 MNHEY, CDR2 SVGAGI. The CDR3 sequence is CASGRSSRGGSTGELFF. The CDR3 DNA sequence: TGTGCCAGCGGACGCAGTTCCCGGGGGGGAAGCACCGGGGAGCTGTTTTTT.

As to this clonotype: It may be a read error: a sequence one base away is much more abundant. The CDR3 DNA is TGCAGTGCTCCAGGACAGGGAACAACTAACGATGGCTACACCTTC. It yields the protein CSAPGQGTTNDGYTF. This chain connects TRBV20-1 to TRBJ1-2, with 8 bases lining up with TRBD1. This CDR3 comprises 15 residues. The germline CDR1 and CDR2 sequences are DFQATT and SNEGSKA (reference sequence).

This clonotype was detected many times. The CDR3, as DNA: TGCAGTGCTCCCGTGTGGGACACTGAAGCTTTCTTT. Residues: CSAPVWDTEAFF. This chain connects TRBV20-1 to TRBJ1-1; no reliable D call. V lost 5 bases, J lost 3 bases, and 10 bases lay in between. This CDR3 has 12 residues. Per germline, CDR1 DFQATT and CDR2 SNEGSKA (reference sequence).

CDR3 amino acids: CSVVGGDDTEAFF. CDR3 bases: TGCAGCGTTGTAGGAGGGGATGACACTGAAGCTTTCTTT. The rearrangement joins TRBV29-1 to TRBJ1-1; possibly TRBD1 for D (5 bases). The CDR3 loop spans 13 amino acids. The V gene lost 4 bases and the J gene lost 3 bases, with 12 bases spanning the gap. Per germline, CDR1 SQVTM and CDR2 ANQGSEA.

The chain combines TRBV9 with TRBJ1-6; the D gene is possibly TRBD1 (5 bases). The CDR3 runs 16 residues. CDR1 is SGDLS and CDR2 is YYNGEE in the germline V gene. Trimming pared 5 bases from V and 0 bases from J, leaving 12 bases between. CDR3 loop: CASSPTEDSYNSPLHF. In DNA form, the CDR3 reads TGTGCCAGCAGTCCGACAGAGGACTCCTATAATTCACCCCTCCACTTT.

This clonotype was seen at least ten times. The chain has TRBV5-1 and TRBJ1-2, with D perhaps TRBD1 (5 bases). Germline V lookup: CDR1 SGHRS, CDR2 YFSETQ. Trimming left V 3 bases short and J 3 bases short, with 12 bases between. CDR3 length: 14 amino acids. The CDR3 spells CASSSGGADYGYTF. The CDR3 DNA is TGCGCCAGCAGCTCGGGCGGGGCGGACTATGGCTACACCTTC.

In nucleotides, the CDR3 is TGTGCCAGCAACCAAGCAGGGGTTGGCGGTTACTCCTACGAGCAGTACTTC. Protein: CASNQAGVGGYSYEQYF. This chain joins TRBV6-2 or TRBV6-3 and TRBJ2-7; tentatively, D is TRBD1 (6 bases). V lost 7 bases and J lost 0, with 22 bases in between. This CDR3 has 17 amino acids. Germline loops: CDR1 MNHEY, CDR2 SVGEGT.

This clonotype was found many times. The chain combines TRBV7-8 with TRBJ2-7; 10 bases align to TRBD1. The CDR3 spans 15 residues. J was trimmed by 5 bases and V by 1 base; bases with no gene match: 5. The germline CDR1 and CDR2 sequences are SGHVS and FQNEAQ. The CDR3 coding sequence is TGTGCCAGCAGCTTAGGACAGGGGGCGATCCACGAGCAGTACTTC. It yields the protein CASSLGQGAIHEQYF.

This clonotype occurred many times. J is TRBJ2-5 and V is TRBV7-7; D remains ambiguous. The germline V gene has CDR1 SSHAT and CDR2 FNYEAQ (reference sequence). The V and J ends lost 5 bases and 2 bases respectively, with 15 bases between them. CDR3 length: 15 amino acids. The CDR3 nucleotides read TGTGCCAGCAGCCCTAGAGCAGAAGGTCAAGAGACCCAGTACTTC. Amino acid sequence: CASSPRAEGQETQYF.

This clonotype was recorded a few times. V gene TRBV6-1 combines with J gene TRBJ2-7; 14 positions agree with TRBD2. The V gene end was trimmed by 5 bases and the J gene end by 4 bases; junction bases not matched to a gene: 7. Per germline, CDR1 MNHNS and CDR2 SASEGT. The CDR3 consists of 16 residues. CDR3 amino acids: CASSNRLAGGPYEQYF. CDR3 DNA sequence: TGTGCCAGCAGTAATAGACTAGCGGGAGGGCCTTACGAGCAGTACTTC.

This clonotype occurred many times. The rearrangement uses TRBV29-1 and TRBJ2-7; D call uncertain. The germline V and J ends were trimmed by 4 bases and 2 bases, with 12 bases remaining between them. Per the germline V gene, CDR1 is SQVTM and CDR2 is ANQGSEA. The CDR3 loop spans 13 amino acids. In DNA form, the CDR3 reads TGCAGCGTTGTTCAGAGCACTACCTACGAGCAGTACTTC. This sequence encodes CSVVQSTTYEQYF.